These T cell receptor beta chains were read from a single sample in a study of identical twins' blood T cells. TCRdb redid the calling of the 5' RACE reads with MiXCR, one entry per CDR3 protein. The repertoire holds hundreds of thousands of distinct CDR3 sequences, approximately 30% seen once, with approximately 6.6% in the top ten. The specimen was PBMCs. All receptors derive from a woman aged 18 to 55 in good health. Each CDR3 is given with its conserved first and last residue. D genes are given only for firm matches. The size of a clone is reported for some rows only, either as once, few or many, or as a class for expanded clones.

d_gene: TRBD2
j_gene: TRBJ2-3
abundance: few
v_gene: TRBV4-3
CDR3aa: CASSQDPAGSTDTQYF
CDR3nt: TGCGCCAGCAGCCAAGATCCAGCGGGGAGCACAGATACGCAGTATTTT

d_gene: -
j_gene: TRBJ1-2
abundance: -
v_gene: TRBV6-5
CDR3aa: CASRDARGLRNCGYTF
CDR3nt: TGTGCCAGCAGAGACGCTCGTGGACTGCGAAACTGTGGCTACACCTTC

d_gene: -
j_gene: TRBJ2-1
abundance: few
v_gene: TRBV12-3/TRBV12-4
CDR3aa: CASTADNEQFF
CDR3nt: TGTGCCAGCACCGCCGACAATGAGCAGTTCTTC

d_gene: -
j_gene: TRBJ2-1
abundance: -
v_gene: TRBV19
CDR3aa: CASSLRDFDYNEQFF
CDR3nt: TGTGCCAGTAGTCTCCGGGACTTTGACTACAATGAGCAGTTCTTC

d_gene: TRBD1
j_gene: TRBJ2-7
abundance: few
v_gene: TRBV6-5
CDR3aa: CASSQGQGVYEQYF
CDR3nt: TGTGCCAGCAGTCAGGGACAGGGGGTGTACGAGCAGTACTTC

d_gene: TRBD2
j_gene: TRBJ2-1
abundance: -
v_gene: TRBV20-1
CDR3aa: CSATERGYVYNEQFF
CDR3nt: TGCAGTGCTACTGAGCGGGGGTACGTATACAATGAGCAGTTCTTC

d_gene: TRBD1
j_gene: TRBJ2-1
abundance: few
v_gene: TRBV7-9
CDR3aa: CASSLRGRDRTNEQFF
CDR3nt: TGTGCCAGCAGCTTAAGGGGCAGGGACAGGACCAATGAGCAGTTCTTC

d_gene: TRBD1
j_gene: TRBJ2-1
abundance: -
v_gene: TRBV4-3
CDR3aa: CASSHPLRGRNFNEQFF
CDR3nt: TGCGCCAGCAGCCATCCATTGAGGGGGCGAAATTTTAATGAGCAGTTCTTC

d_gene: TRBD2
j_gene: TRBJ2-1
abundance: many
v_gene: TRBV7-2
CDR3aa: CASSDRTSGERVFF
CDR3nt: TGTGCCAGCAGCGACAGGACTAGCGGGGAACGTGTTTTCTTC

d_gene: -
j_gene: TRBJ2-5
abundance: -
v_gene: TRBV10-3
CDR3aa: CAISALSGTQYF
CDR3nt: TGTGCCATCAGTGCCCTTTCCGGGACCCAGTACTTC

d_gene: -
j_gene: TRBJ2-2
abundance: -
v_gene: TRBV3-1
CDR3aa: CASSLGRIRLNTGELFF
CDR3nt: TGTGCCAGCAGCCTAGGACGGATACGACTGAACACCGGGGAGCTGTTTTTT

d_gene: -
j_gene: TRBJ1-2
abundance: few
v_gene: TRBV10-3
CDR3aa: CAISGQYGYTF
CDR3nt: TGTGCCATCAGTGGACAGTATGGCTACACCTTC

d_gene: TRBD1
j_gene: TRBJ1-4
abundance: -
v_gene: TRBV5-1
CDR3aa: CASSTSTGGVEKLFF
CDR3nt: TGCGCCAGCAGCACCTCGACAGGGGGCGTTGAAAAACTGTTTTTT

d_gene: -
j_gene: TRBJ2-7
abundance: -
v_gene: TRBV19
CDR3aa: CASSTTESSEQYF
CDR3nt: TGTGCCAGTAGTACTACGGAGAGTTCCGAGCAGTACTTC

d_gene: TRBD2
j_gene: TRBJ2-5
abundance: -
v_gene: TRBV14
CDR3aa: CASSQTGTSVIGTQYF
CDR3nt: TGTGCCAGCAGCCAGACCGGGACTAGCGTTATCGGGACCCAGTACTTC

d_gene: -
j_gene: TRBJ1-1
abundance: -
v_gene: TRBV9
CDR3aa: CASGPQRGSAEAFF
CDR3nt: TGTGCCAGCGGCCCCCAGAGGGGGTCGGCTGAAGCTTTCTTT

d_gene: -
j_gene: TRBJ1-6
abundance: -
v_gene: TRBV11-3
CDR3aa: CASSLDWGHTYNSPLHF
CDR3nt: TGTGCCAGCAGCTTAGACTGGGGACATACCTATAATTCACCCCTCCACTTT

d_gene: -
j_gene: TRBJ1-2
abundance: few
v_gene: TRBV6-5
CDR3aa: CASRATSGGDYTF
CDR3nt: TGTGCCAGCAGGGCAACCTCCGGCGGCGACTACACCTTC

d_gene: TRBD1
j_gene: TRBJ1-4
abundance: few
v_gene: TRBV7-9
CDR3aa: CASSSTGATNEKLFF
CDR3nt: TGTGCCAGCAGCTCCACAGGGGCAACTAATGAAAAACTGTTTTTT

d_gene: TRBD2
j_gene: TRBJ2-1
abundance: -
v_gene: TRBV20-1
CDR3aa: CSATTSGSYNEQFF
CDR3nt: TGCAGTGCTACGACTAGCGGGAGCTACAATGAGCAGTTCTTC

d_gene: -
j_gene: TRBJ2-5
abundance: few
v_gene: TRBV30
CDR3aa: CAWTEETYQETQYF
CDR3nt: TGTGCCTGGACGGAAGAGACTTACCAAGAGACCCAGTACTTC

d_gene: -
j_gene: TRBJ2-2
abundance: -
v_gene: TRBV4-1
CDR3aa: CASSRPIRFLRFF
CDR3nt: TGCGCCAGCAGCCGGCCGATCCGCTTTCTCCGGTTTTTT

d_gene: -
j_gene: TRBJ2-1
abundance: few
v_gene: TRBV5-1
CDR3aa: CASGPPPWNEQFF
CDR3nt: TGCGCCAGCGGACCACCACCCTGGAATGAGCAGTTCTTC

d_gene: TRBD1
j_gene: TRBJ1-4
abundance: -
v_gene: TRBV27
CDR3aa: CASNPRDRGEKLFF
CDR3nt: TGTGCCAGCAATCCCCGGGACAGGGGTGAAAAACTGTTTTTT

d_gene: -
j_gene: TRBJ2-1
abundance: -
v_gene: TRBV27
CDR3aa: CASNYGDMNEQFF
CDR3nt: TGTGCCAGCAATTATGGGGATATGAATGAGCAGTTCTTC

d_gene: -
j_gene: TRBJ1-5
abundance: -
v_gene: TRBV29-1
CDR3aa: CIVLMQGNQPQHF
CDR3nt: TGCATCGTCCTAATGCAGGGAAATCAGCCCCAGCATTTT

d_gene: -
j_gene: TRBJ1-1
abundance: few
v_gene: TRBV9
CDR3aa: CASSEGLFNTEAFF
CDR3nt: TGTGCCAGCAGCGAAGGACTTTTCAACACTGAAGCTTTCTTT

d_gene: -
j_gene: TRBJ1-5
abundance: -
v_gene: TRBV12-3/TRBV12-4
CDR3aa: CASSLDTWSSNQPQHF
CDR3nt: TGTGCCAGCAGTTTAGATACCTGGTCCAGCAATCAGCCCCAGCATTTT

d_gene: -
j_gene: TRBJ2-1
abundance: few
v_gene: TRBV7-2
CDR3aa: CASSLTSSSSGEQFF
CDR3nt: TGTGCCAGCAGCTTGACTAGTTCCTCGTCGGGTGAGCAGTTCTTC